The clone carrying this T cell receptor beta chain has a handful of counts. Its antigen is as yet unknown. The V and J ends lost 5 bases and 3 bases, in that order; junction bases with no gene match: 7. There are 15 residues in the CDR3. Per the germline V gene, CDR1 is MGHDK and CDR2 is SYGVNS. The library was made from cDNA and included unique molecular identifiers. TCRdb re-called the PCR reads through MiXCR, storing one row per CDR3 protein. Here the sample spans more than 500,000 distinct CDR3 sequences, approximately 31% being singletons. This sample stems from a study of post-analysis software for immune sequencing data. Study observations and caveats: TRBV5-6, TRBV5-1 and TRBV20-1 belonged to a set of roughly 5 TRBV segments that were more frequent in patients than controls. When the samples were clustered directly with F measure, those that had been prepared in the same batch showed strong co-clustering. Significantly lower normalized Chao1 diversity was found in patients with multiple sclerosis relative to controls.

The material sequenced was blood. The rearrangement joins TRBV25-1 to TRBJ2-5, with 9 bases fitting TRBD2. This clonotype originated in a girl aged 2 to 17 with multiple sclerosis. Here the CDR3 reads CASSPSGGPEETQYF. DNA of the CDR3: TGTGCCAGCAGTCCGAGCGGGGGGCCTGAAGAGACCCAGTACTTC.